This T cell receptor beta chain was profiled in a study of PD-1 blockade in classical Hodgkin lymphoma. General study points: Significant TCR diversity gains by C4D1 occurred in CD4+ but not CD8+ cells.

Generated by immunoSEQ multiplex PCR, the TCRdb table keeps only in-frame clones and is missing some. Of under 100,000 clones detected, roughly 91% appear once; the ten largest clones hold over 2%. As concerns this clone: Its antigen is not identified.

This CDR3 comprises 15 residues. V was pared by 6 bases and J by 2 bases, with 14 bases between. CDR1 is MDHEN and CDR2 is SYDVKM in the germline V gene. After autologous stem cell transplantation all patients relapsed, and prior brentuximab vedotin exposure differed between cohorts. The receptor was isolated from a human donor with classical Hodgkin lymphoma. J is TRBJ2-4 and V is TRBV28; D not resolved. Sequencing was performed on peripheral blood mononuclear cells (PBMCs), taken before the second cycle of nivolumab. The CDR3 DNA sequence: TGTGCCAGCAGCCCCATCAGTAGGTCCAAAAACATTCAGTACTTC. Its translation is CASSPISRSKNIQYF.